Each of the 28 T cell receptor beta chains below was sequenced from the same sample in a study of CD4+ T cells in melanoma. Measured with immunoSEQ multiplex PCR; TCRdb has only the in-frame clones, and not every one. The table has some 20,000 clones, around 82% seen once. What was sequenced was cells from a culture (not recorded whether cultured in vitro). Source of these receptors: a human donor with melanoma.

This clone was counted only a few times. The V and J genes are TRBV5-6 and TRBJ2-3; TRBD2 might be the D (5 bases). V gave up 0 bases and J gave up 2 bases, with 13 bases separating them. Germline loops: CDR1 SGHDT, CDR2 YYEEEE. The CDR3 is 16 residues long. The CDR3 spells CASSLGSVRVTDTQYF. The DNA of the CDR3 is TGTGCCAGCAGCTTGGGTTCCGTGAGGGTCACAGATACGCAGTATTTT. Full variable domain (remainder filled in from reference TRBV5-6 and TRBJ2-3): DAGVTQSPTHLIKTRGQQVTLRCSPKSGHDTVSWYQQALGQGPQFIFQYYEEEERQRGNFPDRFSGHQFPNYSSELNVNALLLGDSALYLCASSLGSVRVTDTQYFGPGTRLTVL.

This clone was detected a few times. The CDR3 coding sequence is TGTGCCAGCAGCCCCGTGATGAGCGACACCGGGGAGCTGTTTTTT. This encodes CASSPVMSDTGELFF. The rearrangement joins TRBV5-4 to TRBJ2-2; D gene uncertain. Germline V gene lookup returns CDR1 SGHNT and CDR2 YYREEE (reference sequence). There are 15 residues in the CDR3. V was clipped by 4 bases and J by 3 bases, with 13 bases between them.

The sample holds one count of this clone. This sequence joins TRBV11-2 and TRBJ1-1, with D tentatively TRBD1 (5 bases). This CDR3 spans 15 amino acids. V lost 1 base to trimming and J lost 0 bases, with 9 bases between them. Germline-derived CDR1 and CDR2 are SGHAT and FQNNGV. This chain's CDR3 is CASSLVGALNTEAFF. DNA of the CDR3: TGTGCCAGCAGCTTAGTAGGGGCTTTGAACACTGAAGCTTTCTTT.

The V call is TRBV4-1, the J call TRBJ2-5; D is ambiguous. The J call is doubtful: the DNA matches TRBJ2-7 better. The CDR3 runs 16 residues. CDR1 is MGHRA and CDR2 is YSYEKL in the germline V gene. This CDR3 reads CASSPRPGQESYEQYF. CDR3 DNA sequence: TGCGCCAGCAGCCCGCGGCCAGGCCAAGAGTCCTACGAGCAGTACTTC.

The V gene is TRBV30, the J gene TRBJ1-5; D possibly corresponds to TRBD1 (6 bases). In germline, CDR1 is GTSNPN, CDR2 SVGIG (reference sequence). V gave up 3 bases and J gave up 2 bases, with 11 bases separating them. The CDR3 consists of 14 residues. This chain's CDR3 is CAWSLSGGNQPQHF. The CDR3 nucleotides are TGTGCCTGGAGCCTGTCAGGGGGCAATCAGCCCCAGCATTTT.

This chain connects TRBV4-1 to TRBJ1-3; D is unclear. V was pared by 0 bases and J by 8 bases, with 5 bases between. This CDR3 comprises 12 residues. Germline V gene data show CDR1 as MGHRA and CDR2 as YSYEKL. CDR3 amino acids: CASSQDVDTIYF. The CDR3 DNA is TGCGCCAGCAGCCAAGACGTTGACACCATATATTTT.

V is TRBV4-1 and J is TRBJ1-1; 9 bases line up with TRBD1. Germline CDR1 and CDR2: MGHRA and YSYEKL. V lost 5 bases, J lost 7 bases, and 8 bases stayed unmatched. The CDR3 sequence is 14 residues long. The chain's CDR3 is CASSGAGTGHEAFF. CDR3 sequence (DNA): TGCGCCAGCAGCGGCGCCGGGACAGGGCATGAAGCTTTCTTT.

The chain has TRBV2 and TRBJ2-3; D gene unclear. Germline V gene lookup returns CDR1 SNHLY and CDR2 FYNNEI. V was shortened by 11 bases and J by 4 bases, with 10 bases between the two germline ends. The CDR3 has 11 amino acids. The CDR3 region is CAGKRADTQYF. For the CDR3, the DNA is TGTGCCGGAAAGAGAGCAGATACGCAGTATTTT.

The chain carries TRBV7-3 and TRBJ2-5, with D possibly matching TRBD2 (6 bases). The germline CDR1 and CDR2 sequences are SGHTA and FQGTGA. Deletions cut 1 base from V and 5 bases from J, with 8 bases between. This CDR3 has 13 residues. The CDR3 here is CASSLNSGETQYF. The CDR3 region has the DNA TGTGCCAGCAGCTTAAACAGCGGGGAGACCCAGTACTTC.

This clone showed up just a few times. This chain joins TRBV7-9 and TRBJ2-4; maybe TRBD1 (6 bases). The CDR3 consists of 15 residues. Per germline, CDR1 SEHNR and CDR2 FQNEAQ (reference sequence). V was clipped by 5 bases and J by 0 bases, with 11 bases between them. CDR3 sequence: CASSPDSLAKNIQYF. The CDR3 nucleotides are TGTGCCAGCAGCCCGGACAGTCTAGCCAAAAACATTCAGTACTTC.

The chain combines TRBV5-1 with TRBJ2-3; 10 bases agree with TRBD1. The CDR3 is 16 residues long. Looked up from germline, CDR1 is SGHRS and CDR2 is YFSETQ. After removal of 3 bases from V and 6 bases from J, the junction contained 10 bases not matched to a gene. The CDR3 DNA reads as TGCGCCAGCAGCTCGGGACAGGGGCCATCAAGGGATACGCAGTATTTT. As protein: CASSSGQGPSRDTQYF. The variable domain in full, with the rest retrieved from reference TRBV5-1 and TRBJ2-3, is KAGVTQTPRYLIKTRGQQVTLSCSPISGHRSVSWYQQTPGQGLQFLFEYFSETQRNKGNFPGRFSGRQFSNSRSEMNVSTLELGDSALYLCASSSGQGPSRDTQYFGPGTRLTVL.

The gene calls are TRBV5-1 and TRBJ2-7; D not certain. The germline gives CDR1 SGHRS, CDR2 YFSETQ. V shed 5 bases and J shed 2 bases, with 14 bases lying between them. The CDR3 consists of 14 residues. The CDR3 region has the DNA TGCGCCAGCAGTGGTTCGATCTCGGCCTACGAGCAGTACTTC. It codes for CASSGSISAYEQYF.

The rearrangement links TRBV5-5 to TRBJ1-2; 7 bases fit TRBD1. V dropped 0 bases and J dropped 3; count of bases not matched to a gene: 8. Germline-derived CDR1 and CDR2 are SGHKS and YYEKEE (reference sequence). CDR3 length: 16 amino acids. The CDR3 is CASSLAGQLLDYGYTF. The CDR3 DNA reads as TGTGCCAGCAGCTTGGCGGGACAGCTTTTAGACTATGGCTACACCTTC.

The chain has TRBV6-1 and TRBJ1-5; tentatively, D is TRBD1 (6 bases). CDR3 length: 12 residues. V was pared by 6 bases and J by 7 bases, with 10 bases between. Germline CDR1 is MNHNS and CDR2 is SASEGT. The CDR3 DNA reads TGTGCCAGCAGCTGGGGGCCCCAGCCCCAGCATTTT. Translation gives CASSWGPQPQHF.

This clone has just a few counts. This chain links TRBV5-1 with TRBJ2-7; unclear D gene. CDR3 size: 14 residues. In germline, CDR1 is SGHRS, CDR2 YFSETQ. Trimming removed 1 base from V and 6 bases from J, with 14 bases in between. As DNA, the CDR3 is TGCGCCAGCAGCTTGAGAGGACCCCAAGGCGAGCAGTACTTC. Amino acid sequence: CASSLRGPQGEQYF.

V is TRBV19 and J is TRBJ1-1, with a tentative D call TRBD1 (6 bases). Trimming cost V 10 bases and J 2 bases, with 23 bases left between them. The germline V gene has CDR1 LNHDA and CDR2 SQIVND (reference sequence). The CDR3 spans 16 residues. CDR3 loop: CATRGPPGQLNTEAFF. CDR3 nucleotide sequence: TGTGCCACCAGGGGCCCCCCTGGACAGCTAAACACTGAAGCTTTCTTT.

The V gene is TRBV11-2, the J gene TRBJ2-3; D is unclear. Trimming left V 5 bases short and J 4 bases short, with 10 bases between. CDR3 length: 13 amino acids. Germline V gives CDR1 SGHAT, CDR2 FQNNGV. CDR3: CASSRNSPDTQYF. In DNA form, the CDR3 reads TGTGCCAGCAGCCGCAACAGTCCAGATACGCAGTATTTT.

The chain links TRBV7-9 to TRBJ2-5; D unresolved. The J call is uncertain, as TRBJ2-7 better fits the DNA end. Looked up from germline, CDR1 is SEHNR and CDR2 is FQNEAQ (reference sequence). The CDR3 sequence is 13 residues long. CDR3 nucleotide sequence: TGTGCCAGCAGCTTGACCCCTGGGGACGAGCAGTACTTC. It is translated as CASSLTPGDEQYF.

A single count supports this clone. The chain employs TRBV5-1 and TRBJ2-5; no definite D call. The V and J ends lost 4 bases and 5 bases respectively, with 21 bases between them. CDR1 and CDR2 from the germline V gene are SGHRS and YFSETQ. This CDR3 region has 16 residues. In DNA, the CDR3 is TGCGCCAGCAGCATGTCTGGTCCCCAGCTGTGGGAGACCCAGTACTTC. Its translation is CASSMSGPQLWETQYF.

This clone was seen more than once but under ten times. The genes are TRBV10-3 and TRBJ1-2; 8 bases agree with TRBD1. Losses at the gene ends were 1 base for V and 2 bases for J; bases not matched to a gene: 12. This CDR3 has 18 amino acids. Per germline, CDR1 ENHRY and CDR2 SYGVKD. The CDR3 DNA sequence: TGTGCCATCAGTGAGTTCGAATCCGGGACAGGACCCAACTATGGCTACACCTTC. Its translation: CAISEFESGTGPNYGYTF.

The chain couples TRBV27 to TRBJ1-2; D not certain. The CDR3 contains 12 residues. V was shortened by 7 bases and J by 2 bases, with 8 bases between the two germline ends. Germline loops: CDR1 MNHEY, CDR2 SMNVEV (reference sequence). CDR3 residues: CASIGQNYGYTF. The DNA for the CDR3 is TGTGCCAGCATCGGGCAAAACTATGGCTACACCTTC.

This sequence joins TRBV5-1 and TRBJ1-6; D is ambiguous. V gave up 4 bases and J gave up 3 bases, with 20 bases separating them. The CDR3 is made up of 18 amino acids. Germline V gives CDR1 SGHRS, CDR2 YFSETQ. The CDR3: CASSRWAPGSSYNSPLHF. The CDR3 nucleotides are TGCGCCAGCAGCCGATGGGCCCCTGGCTCGAGCTATAATTCACCCCTCCACTTT.

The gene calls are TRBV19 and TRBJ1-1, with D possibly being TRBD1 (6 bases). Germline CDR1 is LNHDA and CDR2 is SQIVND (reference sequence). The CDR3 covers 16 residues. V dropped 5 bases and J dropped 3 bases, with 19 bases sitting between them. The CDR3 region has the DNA TGTGCCAGTAGTCCGGGGGCCGGGGGCCTCTACACTGAAGCTTTCTTT. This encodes CASSPGAGGLYTEAFF.

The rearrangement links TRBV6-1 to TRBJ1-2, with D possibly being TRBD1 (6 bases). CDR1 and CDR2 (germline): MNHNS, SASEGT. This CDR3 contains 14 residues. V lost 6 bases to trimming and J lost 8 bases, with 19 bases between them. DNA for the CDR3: TGTGCCAGCAGGACACAGGGAGGCCGGGGCGGCTACACCTTC. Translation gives CASRTQGGRGGYTF.

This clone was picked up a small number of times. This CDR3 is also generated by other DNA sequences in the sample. The DNA of the CDR3 is TGTGCCAGCAGTGAAGAGGGGAATTCACCCCTCCACTTT. It specifies CASSEEGNSPLHF. The genes are TRBV6-1 and TRBJ1-6; D perhaps matches TRBD1 (5 bases). The CDR3 totals 13 residues. From germline, CDR1 is MNHNS and CDR2 SASEGT. The germline V and J ends were trimmed by 1 base and 7 bases, with 5 bases remaining between them.

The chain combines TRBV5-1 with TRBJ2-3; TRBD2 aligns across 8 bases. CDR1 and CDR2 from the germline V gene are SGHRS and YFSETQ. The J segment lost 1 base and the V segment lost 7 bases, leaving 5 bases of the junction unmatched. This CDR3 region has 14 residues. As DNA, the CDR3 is TGCGCCAGCTGGAGCGGGGGCCGCACAGATACGCAGTATTTT. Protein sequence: CASWSGGRTDTQYF.

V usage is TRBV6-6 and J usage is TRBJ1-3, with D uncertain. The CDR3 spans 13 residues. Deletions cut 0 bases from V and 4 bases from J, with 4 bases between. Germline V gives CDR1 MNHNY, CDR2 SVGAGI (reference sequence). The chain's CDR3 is CASSYSPGNTIYF. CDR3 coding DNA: TGTGCCAGCAGTTACTCGCCGGGAAACACCATATATTTT.

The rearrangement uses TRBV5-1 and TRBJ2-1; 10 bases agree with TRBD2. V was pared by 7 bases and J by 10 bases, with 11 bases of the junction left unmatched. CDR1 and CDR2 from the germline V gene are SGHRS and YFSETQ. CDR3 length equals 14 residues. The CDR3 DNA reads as TGCGCCAGCCGGAGCGGGGGGGCCGCCGGGGAGCAGTTCTTC. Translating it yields CASRSGGAAGEQFF.